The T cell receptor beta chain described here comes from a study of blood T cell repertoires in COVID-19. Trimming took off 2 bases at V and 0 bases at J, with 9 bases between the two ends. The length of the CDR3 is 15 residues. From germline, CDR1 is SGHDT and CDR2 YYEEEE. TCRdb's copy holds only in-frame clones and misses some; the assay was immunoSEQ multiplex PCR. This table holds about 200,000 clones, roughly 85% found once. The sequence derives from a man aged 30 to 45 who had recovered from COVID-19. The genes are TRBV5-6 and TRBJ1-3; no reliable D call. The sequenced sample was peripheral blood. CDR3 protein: CASSFLGSSGNTIYF. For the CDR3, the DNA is TGTGCCAGCAGCTTTCTCGGGAGCTCTGGAAACACCATATATTTT.